This T cell receptor (beta chain) was recovered during a study of Ad26.COV2.S vaccination and SARS-CoV-2 variants. Study background: Intramuscularly, Ad26.COV2.S was given either once or twice, 56 days apart. General observations from the study: TCR breadth and depth estimates may have understated total T cell responses.

A word on this clone: Antigen unknown.

As to treatment: some 20 received Ad26.COV2.S at low or high dose, single or two shots; several received placebo; per-sample allocation not given. Repertoires come from day 63 after the first vaccine or placebo injection. Only in-frame clones appear in the TCRdb table, and some are missing; sequencing was by immunoSEQ multiplex PCR. The table records a few hundred thousand clones, approximately 90% of them present only once. Trimming cost V 1 base and J 1 base, with 12 bases left between them. From germline, CDR1 is SGHNT and CDR2 YYREEE (reference sequence). The CDR3 is made up of 16 amino acids. This TCR was sampled from a person aged 18-65 years who received the Ad26.COV2.S COVID-19 vaccine or a placebo. V usage is TRBV5-4 and J usage is TRBJ2-1; D is undetermined. The sequencing used peripheral blood, collected in a trial of Ad26.COV2.S vaccine versus placebo. CDR3 nucleotides: TGTGCCAGCAGCTTGAAATCGGCTAGTTCCTACAATGAGCAGTTCTTC. Protein: CASSLKSASSYNEQFF.